This T cell receptor (beta chain) appears in the sequencing data of a study of T cell responses to AZD1222 COVID-19 vaccine. V shed 0 bases and J shed 5 bases, with 13 bases lying between them. The CDR3 consists of 15 residues. CDR1 ENHRY and CDR2 SYGVKD come from the germline V gene. Only in-frame clones appear in the TCRdb table, and some are missing; sequencing was by immunoSEQ multiplex PCR. The data hold about 130,000 clones, with around 91% observed a single time. The sequencing used peripheral blood, collected on day 0 of MenACWY control vaccination. The sequence came from an adult in good health. J is TRBJ2-5 and V is TRBV10-3; maybe TRBD2 (5 bases). The CDR3 DNA follows: TGTGCCATCAGTGAGTCGACTCCCGGGGTCGAGACCCAGTACTTC. Residues: CAISESTPGVETQYF.